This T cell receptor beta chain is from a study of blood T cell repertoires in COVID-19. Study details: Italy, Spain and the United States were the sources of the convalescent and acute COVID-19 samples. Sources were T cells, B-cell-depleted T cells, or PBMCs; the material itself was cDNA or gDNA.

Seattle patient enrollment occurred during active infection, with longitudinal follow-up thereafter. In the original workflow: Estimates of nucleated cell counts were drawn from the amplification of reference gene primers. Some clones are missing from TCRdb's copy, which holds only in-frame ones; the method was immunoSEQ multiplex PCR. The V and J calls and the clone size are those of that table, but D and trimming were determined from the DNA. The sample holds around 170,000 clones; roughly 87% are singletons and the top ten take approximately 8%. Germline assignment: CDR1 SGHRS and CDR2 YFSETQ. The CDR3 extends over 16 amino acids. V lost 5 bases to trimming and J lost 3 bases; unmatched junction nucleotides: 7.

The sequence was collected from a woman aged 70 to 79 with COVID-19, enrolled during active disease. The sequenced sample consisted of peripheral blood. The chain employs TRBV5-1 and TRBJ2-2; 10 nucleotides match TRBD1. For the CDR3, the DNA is TGCGCCAGCAGTCCTCCGGGACAGGGGTACACCGGGGAGCTGTTTTTT. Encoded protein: CASSPPGQGYTGELFF.